Listed here is a single T cell receptor (beta chain). Its antigen is unknown. Base qualities are missing; no much larger clone stands one base away. These data belong to a study of blood T cells in healthy people across ages (dated by TCRdb to between 2014 and 2017). General notes on the study: In model experiments, template switching captured roughly one uniquely barcoded TCR beta cDNA molecule for every two T cells. The study analyzed two additional independent replicas of 1 million unique cDNA reads from the same blood draw for two donors, one aged 18 to 29 and one aged 80 or older. Using deep sequencing normalized with unique cDNA molecular identifiers, the study measured how TCR beta repertoire diversity changes with age. The donors were split into four age groups: young (average about 15 years), middle-aged (about 40), aged (about 56) and long-lived (about 82).

Systemically healthy Caucasian individuals from Russia, some 40 in total and aged about 6 to 95 years, were included as donors. About 9.8 milliliters of peripheral blood were drawn from each donor into EDTA-treated Vacutainer tubes. Ficoll-Paque density-gradient centrifugation was used to isolate PBMCs, with at least 7 million per sample. Total RNA was extracted from PBMCs with Trizol reagent, with at least 5 micrograms obtained per sample. For every donor, flow cytometry on a PBMC aliquot measured the percentage of naive CD45RAhigh/CD27high T cells. V is cut back by 8 bases and J by 5 bases, with 7 bases in the junction unmatched. The CDR3 holds 14 amino acids from the cysteine to the phenylalanine. Here the CDR3 DNA is all that survives: 42 bases in frame from base 1. CDR1 and CDR2, per the germline V gene, are SNHLY and FYNNEI. What the work shows at the level of the full study, not this receptor alone: Because profiling used bulk unsorted PBMCs, naive and antigen-experienced compartments could not be compared conclusively. Observed TCR beta diversity correlated strongly with the percentage of naive T cells measured by flow cytometry. Observed TCR beta diversity per million T cells fell roughly linearly with age, and a significant reduction was already apparent by age about 43. Compared with the aged group, more naive CD4+ T cells, fewer expanded clones and increased TCR diversity were shown by the long-lived group, suggesting age selection. The CMV infection status of donors was not known, potentially confounding age-related changes in expanded clonotypes. Estimates of total diversity from one million sequenced T cells were regarded as lower bounds and underestimates.

Library prep was done by 5' RACE. The reads were generated on an Illumina HiSeq 2500. A second PCR of roughly 7 to 11 cycles was performed with a sample-barcoded 5' primer and a J-beta primer mix. Each TCR beta cDNA molecule received a unique molecular identifier from a template-switch 5' adaptor carrying 12 random nucleotides. At least 2.5 million CDR3-containing paired-end reads were obtained from each sample. All of the RNA was converted into first-strand cDNA using the Mint cDNA synthesis kit, with a TRBC-specific oligonucleotide serving as the primer. After uracil-DNA glycosylase treatment, a first 18-cycle PCR used universal primers M1SS and BC2_uni_R on all cDNA. Concerning the study's data processing: Normalization of each sample was performed by random selection of 1 million high-quality reads, each carrying a distinct molecular identifier. Instead of being binned into consensus sequences, reads with shared molecular identifiers were discarded. MiTCR, run with a Q25 quality threshold and the strictest error-elimination algorithm, handled CDR3 identification, clonotype clustering and error correction. A nonparametric unseen species model using Euler transformation provided a lower-bound estimate of total TCR beta diversity. Through fastp at Q25 and MiXCR, TCRdb rebuilt clones from the public reads, retaining in-frame beta chains. Entries that share a CDR3 protein sequence are merged under the most common genes and DNA. TCRdb, not the original authors, processed these V and J calls. In this sample the table shows around 1,000,000 distinct CDR3 sequences, 20% to 25% of which occur a single time. Of the sample, 0.65% to 0.75% falls within the top ten clones.

This sample also belongs to another study, concerning T cells of mothers and their children. That second report states: Donors were nine systemically healthy Caucasian individuals: three mothers and their six children. cDNA synthesis consumed the entire amount of extracted RNA, loaded at approximately 1.6 ug RNA in each 15 ul reaction. In the second PCR, sample barcodes and 2-4 random nucleotides were introduced via the M1S primer. Each mother yielded over 9 million TCR beta CDR3 reads and each child 2.5 million to 3.5 million reads. Thymic selection shapes the output of TCR recombination in a similar way in related and unrelated pairs, and inherited differences have a minor effect. Normalized repertoire overlap was always slightly but never significantly higher in related than unrelated mother-child pairs. No persistent microchimeric T cell clones were detected, at a sensitivity of 90 to 100 clones per million clonotypes. To look for features that set related mother-child pairs apart from unrelated individuals, the researchers ran deep NGS to compare the TCR beta repertoires of mothers and children. Mothers averaged about 40 +/- 4 years of age and children averaged roughly 11 +/- 4 years. After adapter ligation with NEBNext reagents, the libraries were sequenced on Illumina HiSeq 2000 with 100+100 nt paired-end reads. To avoid cross-contamination, the mother libraries and the child libraries were prepared a month apart and sequenced in separate runs. Each donor had between roughly 450,000 and 2,100,000 distinct TCR beta clonotypes identified. Naive TCR beta clonotypes were estimated from low-frequency clonotypes matched to each donor's FACS-determined naive share, without sorting.

This sequence originates from a girl aged 2 to 9 in good health. Sequenced sample: blood. The rearrangement combines TRBV2 with TRBJ2-7; 12 middle bases align to TRBD2. The nucleotide sequence reads TGTGCCAGCGGGACACTAGCGGGAGGACACGAGCAGTACTTC. This sequence encodes CASGTLAGGHEQYF.